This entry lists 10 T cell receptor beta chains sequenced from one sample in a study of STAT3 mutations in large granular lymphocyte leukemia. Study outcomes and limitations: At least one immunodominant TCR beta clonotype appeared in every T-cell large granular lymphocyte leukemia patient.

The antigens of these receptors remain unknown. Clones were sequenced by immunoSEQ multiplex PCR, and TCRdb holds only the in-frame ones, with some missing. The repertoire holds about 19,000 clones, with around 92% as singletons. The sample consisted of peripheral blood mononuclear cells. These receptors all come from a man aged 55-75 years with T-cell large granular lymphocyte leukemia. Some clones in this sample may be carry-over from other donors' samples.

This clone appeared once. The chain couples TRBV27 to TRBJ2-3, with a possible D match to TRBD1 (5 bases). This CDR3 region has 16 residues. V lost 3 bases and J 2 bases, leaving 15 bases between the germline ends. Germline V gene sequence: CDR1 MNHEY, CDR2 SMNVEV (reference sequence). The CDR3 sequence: CASSFLLTGDTDTQYF. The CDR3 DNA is TGTGCCAGCAGTTTCCTACTTACAGGCGACACAGATACGCAGTATTTT.

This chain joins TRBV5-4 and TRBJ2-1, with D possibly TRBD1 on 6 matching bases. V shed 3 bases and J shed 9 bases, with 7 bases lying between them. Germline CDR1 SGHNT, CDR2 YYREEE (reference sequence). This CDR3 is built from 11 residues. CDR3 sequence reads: CASSSGVEQFF. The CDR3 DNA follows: TGTGCCAGCAGCTCAGGGGTTGAGCAGTTCTTC.

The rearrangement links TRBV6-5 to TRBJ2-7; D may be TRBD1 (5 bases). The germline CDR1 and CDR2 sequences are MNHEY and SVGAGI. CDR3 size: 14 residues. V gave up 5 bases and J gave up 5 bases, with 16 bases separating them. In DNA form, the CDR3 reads TGTGCCAGCAGTGACAGTCCGATTTTGCACGAGCAGTACTTC. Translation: CASSDSPILHEQYF.

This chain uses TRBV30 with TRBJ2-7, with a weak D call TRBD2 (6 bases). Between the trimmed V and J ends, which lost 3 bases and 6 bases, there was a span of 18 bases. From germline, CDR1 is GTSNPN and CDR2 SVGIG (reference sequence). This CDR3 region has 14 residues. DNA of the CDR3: TGTGCCTGGAGCATCGTGACTAGGGTAGGCGAGCAGTACTTC. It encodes CAWSIVTRVGEQYF. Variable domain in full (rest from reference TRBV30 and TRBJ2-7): SQTIHQWPATLVQPVGSPLSLECTVEGTSNPNLYWYRQAAGRGLQLLFYSVGIGQISSEVPQNLSASRPQDRQFILSSKKLLLSDSGFYLCAWSIVTRVGEQYFGPGTRLTVT.

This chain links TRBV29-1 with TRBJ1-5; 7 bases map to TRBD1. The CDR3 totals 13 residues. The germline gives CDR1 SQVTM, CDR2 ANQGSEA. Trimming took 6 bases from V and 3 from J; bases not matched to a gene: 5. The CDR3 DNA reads TGCAGCGTCGTGGGACAGAACAATCAGCCCCAGCATTTT. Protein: CSVVGQNNQPQHF.

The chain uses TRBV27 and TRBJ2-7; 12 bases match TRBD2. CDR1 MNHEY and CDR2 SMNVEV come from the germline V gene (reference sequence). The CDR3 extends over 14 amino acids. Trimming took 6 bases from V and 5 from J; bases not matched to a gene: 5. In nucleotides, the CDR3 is TGTGCCAGCAGGACTAGCGGGAGAATCCACGAGCAGTACTTC. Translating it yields CASRTSGRIHEQYF.

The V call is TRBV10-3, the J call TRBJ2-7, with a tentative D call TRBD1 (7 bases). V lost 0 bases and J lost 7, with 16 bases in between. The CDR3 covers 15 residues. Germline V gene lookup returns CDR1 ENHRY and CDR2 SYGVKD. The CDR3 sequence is CAISESQGGVREQYF. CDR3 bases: TGTGCCATCAGTGAGTCCCAGGGGGGCGTTCGGGAGCAGTACTTC.

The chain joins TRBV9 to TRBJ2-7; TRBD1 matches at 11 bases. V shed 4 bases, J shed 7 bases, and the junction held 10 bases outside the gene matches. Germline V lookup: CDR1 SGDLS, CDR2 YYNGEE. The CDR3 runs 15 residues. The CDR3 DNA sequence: TGTGCCAGCAGCCCCCAGCCGGGACAGGGGGATGAGCAGTACTTC. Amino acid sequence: CASSPQPGQGDEQYF.

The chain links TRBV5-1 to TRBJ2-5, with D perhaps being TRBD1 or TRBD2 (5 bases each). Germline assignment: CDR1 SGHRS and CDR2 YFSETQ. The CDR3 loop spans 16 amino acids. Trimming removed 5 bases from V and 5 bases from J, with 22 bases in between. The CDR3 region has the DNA TGCGCCAGCAGGAACGGGTGGGGGAGTCGGGGTGAGACCCAGTACTTC. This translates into CASRNGWGSRGETQYF.

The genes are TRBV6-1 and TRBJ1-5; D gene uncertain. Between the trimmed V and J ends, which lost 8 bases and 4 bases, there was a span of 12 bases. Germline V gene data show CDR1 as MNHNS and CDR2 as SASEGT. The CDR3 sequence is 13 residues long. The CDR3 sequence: CASGAAGNQPQHF. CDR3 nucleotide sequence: TGTGCCAGCGGCGCGGCAGGAAATCAGCCCCAGCATTTT.